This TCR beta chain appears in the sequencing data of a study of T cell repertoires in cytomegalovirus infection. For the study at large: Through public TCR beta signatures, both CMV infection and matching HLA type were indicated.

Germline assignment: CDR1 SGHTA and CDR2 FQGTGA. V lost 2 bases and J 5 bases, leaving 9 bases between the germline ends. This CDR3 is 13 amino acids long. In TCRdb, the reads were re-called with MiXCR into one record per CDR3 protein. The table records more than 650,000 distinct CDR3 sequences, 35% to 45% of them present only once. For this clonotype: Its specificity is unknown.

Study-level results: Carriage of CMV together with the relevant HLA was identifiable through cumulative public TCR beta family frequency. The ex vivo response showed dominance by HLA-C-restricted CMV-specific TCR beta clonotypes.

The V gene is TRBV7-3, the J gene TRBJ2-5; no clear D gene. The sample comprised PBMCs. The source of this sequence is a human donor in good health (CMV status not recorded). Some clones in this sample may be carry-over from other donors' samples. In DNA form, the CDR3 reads TGTGCCAGCAGCTTATACCACCCGGAGACCCAGTACTTC. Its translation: CASSLYHPETQYF.